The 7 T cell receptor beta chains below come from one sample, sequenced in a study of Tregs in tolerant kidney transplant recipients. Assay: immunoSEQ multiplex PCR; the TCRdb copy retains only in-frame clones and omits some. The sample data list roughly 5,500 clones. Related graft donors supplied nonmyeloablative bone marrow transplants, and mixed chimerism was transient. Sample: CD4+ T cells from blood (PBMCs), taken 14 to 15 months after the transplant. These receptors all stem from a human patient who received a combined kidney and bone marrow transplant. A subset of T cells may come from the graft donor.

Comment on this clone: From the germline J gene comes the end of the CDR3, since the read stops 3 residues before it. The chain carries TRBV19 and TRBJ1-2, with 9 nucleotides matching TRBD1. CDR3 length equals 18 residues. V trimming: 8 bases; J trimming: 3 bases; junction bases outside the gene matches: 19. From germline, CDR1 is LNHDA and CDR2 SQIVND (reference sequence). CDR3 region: CASRDLRDRVGLYYGYTF. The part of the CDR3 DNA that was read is TGTGCCAGTCGGGACCTCCGGGACAGGGTCGGTTTGTACTATGGC.

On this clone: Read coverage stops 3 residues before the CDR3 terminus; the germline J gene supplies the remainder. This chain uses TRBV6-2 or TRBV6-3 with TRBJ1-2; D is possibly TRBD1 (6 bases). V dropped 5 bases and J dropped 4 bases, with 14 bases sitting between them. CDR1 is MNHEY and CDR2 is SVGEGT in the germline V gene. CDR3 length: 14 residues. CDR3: CASSLRGILYGYTF. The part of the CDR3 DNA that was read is TGTGCCAGCAGTCTCAGGGGCATCCTCTATGGC.

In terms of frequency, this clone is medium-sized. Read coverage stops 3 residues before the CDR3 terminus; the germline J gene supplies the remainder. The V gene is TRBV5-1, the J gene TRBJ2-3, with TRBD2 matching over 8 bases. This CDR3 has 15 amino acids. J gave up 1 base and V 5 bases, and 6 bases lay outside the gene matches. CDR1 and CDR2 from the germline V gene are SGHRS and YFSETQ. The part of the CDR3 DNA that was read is TGCGCCAGCAGAGAGCGGGGGCAGGGCACAGATACG. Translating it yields CASRERGQGTDT. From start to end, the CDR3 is CASRERGQGTDTQYF.

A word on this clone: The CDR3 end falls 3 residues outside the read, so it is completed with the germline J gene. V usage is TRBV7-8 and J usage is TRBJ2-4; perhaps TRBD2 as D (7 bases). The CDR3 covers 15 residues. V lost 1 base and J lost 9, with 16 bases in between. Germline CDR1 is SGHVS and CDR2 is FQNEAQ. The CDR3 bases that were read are TGTGCCAGCAGCTTAGACCGGGGGGCAGGTGGCATT. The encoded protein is CASSLDRGAGGI. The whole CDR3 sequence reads CASSLDRGAGGIQYF.

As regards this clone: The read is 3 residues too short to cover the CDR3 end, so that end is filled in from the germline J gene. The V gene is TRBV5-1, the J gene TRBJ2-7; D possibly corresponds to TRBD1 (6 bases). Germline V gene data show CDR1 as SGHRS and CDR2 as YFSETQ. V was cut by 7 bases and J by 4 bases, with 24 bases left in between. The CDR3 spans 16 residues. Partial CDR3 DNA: TGCGCCAGCGGCGGCCCGATAGGGGGTAAAAGGTACGAG. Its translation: CASGGPIGGKRYE. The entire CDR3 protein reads CASGGPIGGKRYEQYF.

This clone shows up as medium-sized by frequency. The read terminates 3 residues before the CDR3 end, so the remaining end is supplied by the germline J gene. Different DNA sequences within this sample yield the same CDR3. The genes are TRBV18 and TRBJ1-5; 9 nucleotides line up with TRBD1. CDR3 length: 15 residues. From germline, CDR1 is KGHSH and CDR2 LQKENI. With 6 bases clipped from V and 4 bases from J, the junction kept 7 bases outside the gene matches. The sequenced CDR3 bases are TGTGCCAGCTCGCCTGACAGGGGGGGAAATCAGCCC. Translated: CASSPDRGGNQP. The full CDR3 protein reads CASSPDRGGNQPQHF.

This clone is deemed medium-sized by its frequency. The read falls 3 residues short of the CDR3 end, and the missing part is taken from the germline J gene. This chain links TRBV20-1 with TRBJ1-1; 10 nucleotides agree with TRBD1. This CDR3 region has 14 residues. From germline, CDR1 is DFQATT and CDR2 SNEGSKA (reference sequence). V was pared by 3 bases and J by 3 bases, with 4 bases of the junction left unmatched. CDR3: CSARDRGWDTEAFF. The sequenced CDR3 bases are TGCAGTGCTAGGGACAGGGGGTGGGACACTGAA.